Following are 9 T cell receptor beta chains from one sample sequenced in a study of Graves' ophthalmopathy and Graves' hyperthyroidism. Amplification targeted the TCR beta CDR3 regions, with RNA transcripts as the source material. RT-PCR was first run with HTBI primers, then multiplex PCR in a second round. TCRdb re-analysed the multiplex PCR reads in MiXCR, keeping a single row per CDR3 protein. Among about 620,000 distinct CDR3 sequences listed, 22% were seen once. Input material: peripheral blood. The receptors originated from a woman aged 18-30 years with stable Graves' hyperthyroidism. Some clones in this sample may be carry-over from other donors' samples.

This clonotype was counted ten times or more. The chain uses TRBV6-1 and TRBJ1-6; a possible D gene is TRBD1 (5 bases). CDR3 length: 12 amino acids. V dropped 11 bases and J dropped 5 bases, with 10 bases sitting between them. Per the germline V gene, CDR1 is MNHNS and CDR2 is SASEGT. CDR3 amino acids: CASGLHNSPLHF. CDR3 coding DNA: TGTGCCTCGGGACTCCATAATTCACCCCTCCACTTT.

The chain recombines TRBV6-2 or TRBV6-3 with TRBJ2-7; 10 nucleotides align to TRBD2. The CDR3 totals 21 residues. The V and J ends lost 2 bases and 0 bases, in that order; junction bases with no gene match: 19. Germline CDR1 is MNHEY and CDR2 is SVGEGT. The CDR3 loop is CASSYQLPSGGPLLSSYEQYF. DNA for the CDR3: TGTGCCAGCAGTTACCAACTCCCTAGCGGGGGCCCCCTTCTGAGCTCCTACGAGCAGTACTTC.

This chain links TRBV6-2 or TRBV6-3 with TRBJ1-1; 9 positions agree with TRBD1. With V trimmed by 10 bases and J by 2 bases, 11 bases remained unmatched. This CDR3 is 15 amino acids long. Looked up from germline, CDR1 is MNHEY and CDR2 is SVGEGT. The CDR3 sequence: CATKGGTGINTEAFF. DNA of the CDR3: TGTGCCACCAAAGGAGGGACAGGGATCAACACTGAAGCTTTCTTT.

In its sample, this clonotype was seen many times. The chain couples TRBV29-1 to TRBJ2-7, with 10 nucleotides matching TRBD2. The trim removed 4 bases at V and 4 bases at J, leaving 4 bases unmatched. Germline CDR1 reads SQVTM; CDR2 reads ANQGSEA. The CDR3 length is 13 residues. The CDR3: CSVGLAGVYEQYF. DNA of the CDR3: TGCAGCGTTGGGCTAGCGGGGGTTTACGAGCAGTACTTC.

At least ten counts were recorded for this clonotype. This sequence joins TRBV28 and TRBJ1-2; weak D call: TRBD1 (5 bases). The CDR3 extends over 14 amino acids. V was clipped by 7 bases and J by 1 base, with 13 bases between them. Germline lookup yields CDR1 MDHEN and CDR2 SYDVKM. The CDR3 DNA follows: TGTGCCAGCAACTCGGGACTGATTAACTATGGCTACACCTTC. This translates into CASNSGLINYGYTF.

This clonotype was detected many times. The V call is TRBV6-4, the J call TRBJ1-2; D is undetermined. In germline, CDR1 is MRHNA, CDR2 SNTAGT. V was clipped by 2 bases and J by 7 bases, with 8 bases between them. The CDR3 loop spans 12 amino acids. CDR3 residues: CASSDPVGGYTF. Here the CDR3 DNA reads TGTGCCAGCAGTGACCCCGTGGGTGGCTACACCTTC.

This clonotype was recorded many times. This CDR3 reads CASTAQGPNYGYTF. CDR3 coding DNA: TGTGCCAGCACCGCACAGGGGCCAAACTATGGCTACACCTTC. The chain carries TRBV12-3 or TRBV12-4 and TRBJ1-2, with 7 bases identical to TRBD1. The CDR3 extends over 14 amino acids. Trimming removed 7 bases from V and 2 bases from J; junction bases left unmatched: 7.

With regard to this clonotype: Just one base apart from a much larger clone, this may be a read error. The CDR3 nucleotides read TGCAGTGCTACGAGCGGGAGTACCTACGAGCAGTGCTTC. Translated, it gives CSATSGSTYEQCF. The chain uses TRBV20-1 and TRBJ2-7; 8 positions agree with TRBD2. Looked up from germline, CDR1 is DFQATT and CDR2 is SNEGSKA (reference sequence). CDR3 size: 13 residues.

This clonotype was observed at least ten times. DNA for the CDR3: TGTGCCAGCAACCCCGAAGGTCCCCGTGGCTACACCTTC. Residues: CASNPEGPRGYTF. The chain combines TRBV6-1 with TRBJ1-2; D is unclear. Germline CDR1 and CDR2: MNHNS and SASEGT. The V gene lost 7 bases and the J gene lost 7 bases, with 16 bases spanning the gap. The CDR3 consists of 13 residues.